A selection of T cell receptor beta chains follows, all from one sample in a study of technical replicates of blood from a handful of donors. Sequenced by immunoSEQ multiplex PCR; TCRdb stores in-frame clones only, minus some. The sample includes some 80,000 clones, 85% to 95% of them seen just once. The sequencing input was T cells isolated from PBMCs. The receptor source for this set is a human donor in good health. Both conserved end residues are part of each CDR3. Each record gives: clone size, CDR3 length, J gene, D gene, V gene, CDR3 protein, CDR3 DNA. D genes are given only for firm matches. Clone sizes are given selectively: once, few, many, or a class where the clone is expanded.

>-|15|TRBJ2-1|-|TRBV7-9
CASSLVASSYNEQFF
TGTGCCAGCAGCTTAGTAGCTAGCTCCTACAATGAGCAGTTCTTC
>-|15|TRBJ1-1|-|TRBV10-3
CAISGIMAANTEAFF
TGTGCCATCAGTGGTATAATGGCGGCGAACACTGAAGCTTTCTTT
>-|14|TRBJ2-7|TRBD2|TRBV18
CASSPPSGAYEQYF
TGTGCCAGCTCACCCCCCAGCGGGGCCTACGAGCAGTACTTC
>-|17|TRBJ2-6|-|TRBV9
CASSVGRRLSGANVLTF
TGTGCCAGCAGCGTAGGGAGACGCCTCTCTGGGGCCAACGTCCTGACTTTC
>-|17|TRBJ1-1|TRBD1|TRBV2
CASSESVTGAMNTEAFF
TGTGCCAGCAGTGAATCGGTGACAGGGGCTATGAACACTGAAGCTTTCTTT
>-|14|TRBJ2-3|TRBD2|TRBV6-6
CASRAGANTDTQYF
TGTGCCAGCCGAGCGGGAGCTAACACAGATACGCAGTATTTT
>-|16|TRBJ2-3|TRBD2|TRBV30
CAWGGTSGRVTDTQYF
TGTGCCTGGGGGGGGACTAGCGGGAGGGTCACAGATACGCAGTATTTT
>once|13|TRBJ2-3|-|TRBV18
CASSPGQADTQYF
TGTGCCAGCTCACCAGGGCAGGCAGATACGCAGTATTTT
>-|13|TRBJ2-7|TRBD2|TRBV2
CASSTREWYEQYF
TGTGCCAGCAGTACGCGGGAGTGGTACGAGCAGTACTTC
>once|12|TRBJ2-7|-|TRBV6-5
CASSLSGDEQYF
TGTGCCAGCAGTCTATCAGGGGACGAGCAGTACTTC
>few|14|TRBJ2-5|TRBD2|TRBV11-3
CASSPGLAEETQYF
TGTGCCAGCAGCCCGGGACTAGCGGAAGAGACCCAGTACTTC
>once|16|TRBJ2-2|-|TRBV9
CASSDRVAESTGELFF
TGTGCCAGCAGCGATAGGGTAGCGGAGTCCACCGGGGAGCTGTTTTTT
>-|14|TRBJ1-2|TRBD1|TRBV28
CASSAGQVSYGYTF
TGTGCCAGCAGTGCTGGACAGGTTAGCTATGGCTACACCTTC
>-|14|TRBJ1-1|TRBD1|TRBV28
CASSFTGGNTEAFF
TGTGCCAGCAGTTTCACAGGGGGTAACACTGAAGCTTTCTTT
>-|12|TRBJ2-3|-|TRBV6-5
CASRTGLDTQYF
TGTGCCAGCAGAACAGGGTTAGATACGCAGTATTTT
>-|14|TRBJ1-5|-|TRBV19
CASNSGFGDQPQHF
TGTGCCAGTAACTCTGGCTTCGGGGATCAGCCCCAGCATTTT
>-|14|TRBJ2-1|TRBD1|TRBV25-1
CASGTGSSYNEQFF
TGTGCCAGCGGGACAGGAAGCTCCTACAATGAGCAGTTCTTC
>-|21|TRBJ2-4|TRBD1|TRBV9
CASSVRGDRLLSRLSKNIQYF
TGTGCCAGCAGCGTAAGAGGGGACAGGCTACTTTCTCGGTTAAGCAAAAACATTCAGTACTTC
>-|13|TRBJ2-3|-|TRBV7-3
CASSREVFDTQYF
TGTGCCAGCAGCCGCGAGGTTTTTGATACGCAGTATTTT
>-|16|TRBJ2-3|TRBD2|TRBV5-6
CASRFGLAGYTDTQYF
TGTGCCAGCAGATTTGGACTAGCGGGTTACACAGATACGCAGTATTTT
>-|14|TRBJ1-2|-|TRBV27
CASSPGDRIYGYTF
TGTGCCAGCAGTCCGGGGGACCGGATCTATGGCTACACCTTC
>-|13|TRBJ1-4|-|TRBV30
CAWTGVIGEKLFF
TGTGCCTGGACGGGGGTGATCGGCGAAAAACTGTTTTTT
>-|15|TRBJ2-4|TRBD1|TRBV11-2
CASSFQGVAKNIQYF
TGTGCCAGCAGCTTTCAGGGGGTCGCCAAAAACATTCAGTACTTC
>-|16|TRBJ1-3|TRBD1|TRBV4-3
CASSQARRGSGNTIYF
TGCGCCAGCAGCCAGGCACGCAGGGGGTCTGGAAACACCATATATTTT
>few|15|TRBJ2-7|TRBD2|TRBV28
CASRPGTSGYYEQYF
TGTGCCAGCAGGCCAGGGACTAGCGGCTACTACGAGCAGTACTTC
>-|13|TRBJ1-2|-|TRBV30
CAWIRTDRSGYTF
TGTGCCTGGATCCGGACAGATCGGAGTGGCTACACCTTC
>-|15|TRBJ1-1|TRBD1|TRBV10-3
CAISLRDRGGTEAFF
TGTGCCATCAGTCTGAGGGACAGGGGAGGCACTGAAGCTTTCTTT
>-|13|TRBJ1-1|-|TRBV5-1
CASSLGLDTEAFF
TGCGCTAGCAGCTTGGGACTTGACACTGAAGCTTTCTTT
>-|15|TRBJ1-5|-|TRBV27
CASKGGKGSNQPQHF
TGTGCCAGCAAGGGGGGGAAAGGGAGCAATCAGCCCCAGCATTTT